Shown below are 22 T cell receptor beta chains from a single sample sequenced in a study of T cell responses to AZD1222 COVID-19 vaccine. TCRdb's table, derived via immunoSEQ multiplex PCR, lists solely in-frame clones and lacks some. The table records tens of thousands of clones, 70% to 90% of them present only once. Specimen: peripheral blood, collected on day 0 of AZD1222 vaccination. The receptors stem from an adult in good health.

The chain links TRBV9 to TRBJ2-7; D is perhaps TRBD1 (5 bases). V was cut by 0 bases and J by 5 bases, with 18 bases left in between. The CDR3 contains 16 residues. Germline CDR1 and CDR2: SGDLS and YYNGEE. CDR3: CASSVGLRQKGDEQYF. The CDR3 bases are TGTGCCAGCAGCGTAGGGCTCCGACAGAAAGGAGACGAGCAGTACTTC.

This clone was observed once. The CDR3 bases are TGCGCCAGCAGCCAATGGGGGGACACTGAAGCTTTCTTT. Protein sequence: CASSQWGDTEAFF. This sequence joins TRBV4-1 and TRBJ1-1; D may be TRBD1 (5 bases). Trimming stripped 2 bases from V and 3 bases from J, with 7 bases between. Germline values: CDR1 MGHRA, CDR2 YSYEKL. CDR3 size: 13 residues.

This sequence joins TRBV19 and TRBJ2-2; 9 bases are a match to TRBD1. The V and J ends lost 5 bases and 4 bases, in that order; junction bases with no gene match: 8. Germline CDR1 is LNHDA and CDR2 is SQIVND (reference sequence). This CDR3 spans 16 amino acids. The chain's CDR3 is CASSLTGGPPTGELFF. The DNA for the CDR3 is TGTGCCAGTAGTTTAACAGGGGGCCCTCCCACCGGGGAGCTGTTTTTT.

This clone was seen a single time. The CDR3 is CASSPGSSSYEQYF. The CDR3 DNA sequence: TGTGCCAGCAGCCCAGGGTCCAGCTCCTACGAGCAGTACTTC. The chain joins TRBV7-3 to TRBJ2-7; D might be TRBD1 (5 bases). Germline V gives CDR1 SGHTA, CDR2 FQGTGA. CDR3 length equals 14 residues. Trimming stripped 5 bases from V and 0 bases from J, with 11 bases between.

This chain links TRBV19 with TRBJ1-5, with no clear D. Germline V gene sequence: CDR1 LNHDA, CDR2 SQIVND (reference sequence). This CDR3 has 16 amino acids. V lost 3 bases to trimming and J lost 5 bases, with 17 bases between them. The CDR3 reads CASSINRPGDHQPQHF. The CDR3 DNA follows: TGTGCCAGTAGTATTAATAGGCCAGGAGATCATCAGCCCCAGCATTTT.

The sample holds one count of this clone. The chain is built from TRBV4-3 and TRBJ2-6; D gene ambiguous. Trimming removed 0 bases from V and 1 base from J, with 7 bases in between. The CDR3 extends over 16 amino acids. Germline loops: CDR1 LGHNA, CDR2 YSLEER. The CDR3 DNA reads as TGCGCCAGCAGCCAAGACGTGGCGTCTGGGGCCAACGTCCTGACTTTC. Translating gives CASSQDVASGANVLTF.

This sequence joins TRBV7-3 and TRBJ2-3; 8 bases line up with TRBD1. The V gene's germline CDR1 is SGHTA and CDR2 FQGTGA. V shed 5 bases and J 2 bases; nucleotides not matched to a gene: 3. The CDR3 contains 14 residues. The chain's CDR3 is CASSPDRDTDTQYF. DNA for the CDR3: TGTGCCAGCAGCCCGGACAGGGACACAGATACGCAGTATTTT.

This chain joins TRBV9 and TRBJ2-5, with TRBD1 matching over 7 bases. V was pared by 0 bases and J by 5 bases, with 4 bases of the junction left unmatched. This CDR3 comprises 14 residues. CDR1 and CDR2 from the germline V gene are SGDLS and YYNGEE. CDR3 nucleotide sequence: TGTGCCAGCAGCGTAGGACAGGGATGGGAGACCCAGTACTTC. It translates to CASSVGQGWETQYF.

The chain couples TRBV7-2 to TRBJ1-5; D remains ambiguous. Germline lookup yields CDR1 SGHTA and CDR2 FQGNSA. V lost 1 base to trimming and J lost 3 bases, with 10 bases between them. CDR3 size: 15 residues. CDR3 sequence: CASSLVSGNNQPQHF. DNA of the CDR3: TGTGCCAGCAGCTTAGTTAGCGGGAACAATCAGCCCCAGCATTTT.

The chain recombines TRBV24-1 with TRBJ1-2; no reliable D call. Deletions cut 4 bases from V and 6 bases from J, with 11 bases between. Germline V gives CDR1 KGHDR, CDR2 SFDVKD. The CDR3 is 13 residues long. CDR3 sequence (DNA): TGTGCCACCAGTGACCCGGGGTGGAATGGCTACACCTTC. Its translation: CATSDPGWNGYTF.

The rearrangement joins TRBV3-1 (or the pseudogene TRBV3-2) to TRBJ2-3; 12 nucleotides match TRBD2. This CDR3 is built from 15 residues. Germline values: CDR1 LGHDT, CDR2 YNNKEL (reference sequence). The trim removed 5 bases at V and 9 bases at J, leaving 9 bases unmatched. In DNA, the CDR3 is TGTGCCAGCAGCTCATATCTAGCGGGGGGGGAGACGCAGTATTTT. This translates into CASSSYLAGGETQYF.

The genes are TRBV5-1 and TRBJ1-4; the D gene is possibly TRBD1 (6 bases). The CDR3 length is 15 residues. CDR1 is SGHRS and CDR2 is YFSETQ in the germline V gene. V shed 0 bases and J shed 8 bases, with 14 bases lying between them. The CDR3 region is CASSLGRGSAEKLFF. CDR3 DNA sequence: TGCGCCAGCAGCTTGGGTAGGGGGTCGGCGGAAAAACTGTTTTTT. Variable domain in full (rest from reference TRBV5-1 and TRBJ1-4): KAGVTQTPRYLIKTRGQQVTLSCSPISGHRSVSWYQQTPGQGLQFLFEYFSETQRNKGNFPGRFSGRQFSNSRSEMNVSTLELGDSALYLCASSLGRGSAEKLFFGSGTQLSVL.

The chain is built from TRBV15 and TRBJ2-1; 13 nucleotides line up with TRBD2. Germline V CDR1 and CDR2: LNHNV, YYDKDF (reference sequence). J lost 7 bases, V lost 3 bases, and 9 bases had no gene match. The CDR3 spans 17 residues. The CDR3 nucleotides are TGTGCCACCAGCAGTGGACTAGCGGGAGTAAGTAGAAATGAGCAGTTCTTC. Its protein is CATSSGLAGVSRNEQFF.

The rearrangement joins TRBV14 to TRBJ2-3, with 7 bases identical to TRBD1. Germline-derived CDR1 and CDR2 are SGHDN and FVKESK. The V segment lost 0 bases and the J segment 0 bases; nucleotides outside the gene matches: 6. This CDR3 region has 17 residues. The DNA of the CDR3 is TGTGCCAGCAGCCAAGATGTCAGGACAGGCAGCACAGATACGCAGTATTTT. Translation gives CASSQDVRTGSTDTQYF.

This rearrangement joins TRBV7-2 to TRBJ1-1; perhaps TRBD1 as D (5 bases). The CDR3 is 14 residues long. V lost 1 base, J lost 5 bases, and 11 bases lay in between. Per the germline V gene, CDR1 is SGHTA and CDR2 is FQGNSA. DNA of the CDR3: TGTGCCAGCAGCTTAGAGTTCAGGGCAACTGAAGCTTTCTTT. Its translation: CASSLEFRATEAFF.

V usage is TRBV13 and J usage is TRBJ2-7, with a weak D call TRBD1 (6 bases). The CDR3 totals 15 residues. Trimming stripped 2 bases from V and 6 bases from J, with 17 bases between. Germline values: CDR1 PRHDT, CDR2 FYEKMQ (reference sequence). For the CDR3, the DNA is TGTGCCAGCAGCTTAAAATGGGGGCAGGTGGCCGAGCAGTACTTC. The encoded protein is CASSLKWGQVAEQYF.

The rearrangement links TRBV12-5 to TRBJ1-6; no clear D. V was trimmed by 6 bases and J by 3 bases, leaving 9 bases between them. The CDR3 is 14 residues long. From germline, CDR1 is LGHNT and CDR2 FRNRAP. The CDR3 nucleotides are TGTGCTAGTGGACGGACCTACTATAATTCACCCCTCCACTTT. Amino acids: CASGRTYYNSPLHF.

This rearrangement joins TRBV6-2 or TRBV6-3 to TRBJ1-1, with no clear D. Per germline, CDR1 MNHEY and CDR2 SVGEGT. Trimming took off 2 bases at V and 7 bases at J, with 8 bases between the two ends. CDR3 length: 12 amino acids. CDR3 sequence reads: CASSYRYGEAFF. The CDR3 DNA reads TGTGCCAGCAGTTACCGGTATGGTGAAGCTTTCTTT.

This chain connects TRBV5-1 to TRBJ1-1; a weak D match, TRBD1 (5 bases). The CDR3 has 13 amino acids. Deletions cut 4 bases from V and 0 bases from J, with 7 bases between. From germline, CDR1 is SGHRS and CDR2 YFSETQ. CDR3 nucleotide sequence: TGCGCCAGCAGCGGGACGGTGAACACTGAAGCTTTCTTT. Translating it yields CASSGTVNTEAFF.

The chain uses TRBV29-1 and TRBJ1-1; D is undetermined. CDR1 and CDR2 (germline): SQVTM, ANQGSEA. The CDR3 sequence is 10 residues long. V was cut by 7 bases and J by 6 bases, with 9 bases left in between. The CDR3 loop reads CSATEPEAFF. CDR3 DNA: TGCAGCGCCACAGAACCTGAAGCTTTCTTT.

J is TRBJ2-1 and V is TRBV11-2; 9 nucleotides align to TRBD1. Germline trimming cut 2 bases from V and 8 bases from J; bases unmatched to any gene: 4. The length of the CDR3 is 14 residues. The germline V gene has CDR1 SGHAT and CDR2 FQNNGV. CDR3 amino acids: CASSLIQGAYEQFF. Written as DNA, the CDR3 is TGTGCCAGCAGCTTAATACAGGGGGCCTATGAGCAGTTCTTC.

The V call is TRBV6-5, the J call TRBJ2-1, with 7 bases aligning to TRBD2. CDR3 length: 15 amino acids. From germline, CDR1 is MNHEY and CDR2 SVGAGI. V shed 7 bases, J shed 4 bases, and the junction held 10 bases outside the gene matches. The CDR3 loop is CASTPGLESYNEQFF. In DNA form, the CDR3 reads TGTGCCAGCACCCCCGGACTAGAGAGTTACAATGAGCAGTTCTTC.